This TCR beta chain comes out of a study of T cell clusters in autoimmune cytopenias. TRB rearrangements were amplified by touch-down multiplex PCR with mixed TRB-A/B primers. Reprocessing the multiplex PCR reads, TCRdb reports a single entry for every CDR3 protein and omits DNA. The listing records 14,000 to 15,000 distinct CDR3 sequences. Turning to this clonotype: Its target is unknown.

Findings and limits, study-wide: Clustering suggested that physiological T cell clusters were missing in primary autoimmune cytopenia patients.

Approximately 40,000 genome equivalents of blood DNA were amplified for TRB. CDR3 length: 16 residues. Germline CDR1 is LNHDA and CDR2 is SQIVND (reference sequence). This same sample was also taken into another study, of T cell repertoires in aging, cancer and after chemotherapy. From that second work: Healthy donor repertoires were recorded over several months to years and showed clear clonal overlap. In healthy donors, age-related TCR diversity loss mainly reflected lost richness. Rebound thymic output was suggested by rising median generation probability during chemotherapy in each cancer cohort.

The V and J genes are TRBV19 and TRBJ2-1; without DNA, the TCRdb call of TRBD1 cannot be checked. The receptor was derived from a human donor in good health. The sequenced sample consisted of peripheral blood. The chain's CDR3 is CASTRRASSSYNEQFF.